This T cell receptor (beta chain) is drawn from a study of prognosis after radiotherapy for stage I lung cancer. Study-level background: Aged about 50 to 85 years, with a median of around 74 years, the patients were 13 men and more than 5 women. As radiotherapy, SBRT was administered in 3 to 5 fractions with a biologically effective dose of at least 100 Gy.

This clonotype was counted at least ten times. Its antigen is not identified. The germline CDR1 and CDR2 sequences are MDHEN and SYDVKM. CDR3 length equals 15 residues. Losses at the gene ends were 2 bases for V and 9 bases for J; bases not matched to a gene: 5. Study-level points and caveats: Patients' TRBV and TRBJ gene usage reportedly differed by presence or absence of metastases. Post-therapy Shannon entropy was lower in patients developing distant metastases following stereotactic body radiation therapy.

Genomic DNA was the source, and TCR beta CDR3 was amplified from it by two-round multiplex PCR. First-round PCR employed TRBV- and TRBJ-specific primers for each gene. TCRdb re-called the multiplex PCR reads with MiXCR, one entry per CDR3 protein. Of 38,000 or so distinct CDR3 sequences in the sample, less than 25% were seen once. The chain links TRBV28 to TRBJ1-6; 9 positions match TRBD1. This clonotype was sampled from a donor of 50 years or more with non-small cell lung cancer. The sample was PBMCs, taken before or after stereotactic body radiation therapy (not recorded which). CDR3 sequence: CASSLMGTGSSPLHF. CDR3 DNA sequence: TGTGCCAGCAGTTTAATGGGGACAGGGAGTTCACCCCTCCACTTT.